Shown below are 21 T cell receptor beta chains from a single sample sequenced in a study of response to subunit inactivated influenza vaccine. TCRdb redid the calling of the RT-PCR reads with MiXCR, one entry per CDR3 protein. The repertoire has 500,000 to 600,000 distinct CDR3 sequences, about 14% of them found once; the top ten carry approximately 10%. The sample consisted of PBMCs from blood, taken about 11 days after vaccination. The receptors were sampled from a man aged 45-65 years who received an inactivated influenza vaccine.

This chain joins TRBV20-1 and TRBJ2-5; 8 bases fit TRBD2. Germline trimming cut 6 bases from V and 3 bases from J; bases unmatched to any gene: 6. The CDR3 totals 13 residues. Per the germline V gene, CDR1 is DFQATT and CDR2 is SNEGSKA (reference sequence). CDR3 amino acids: CSARGGAEETQYF. The CDR3 bases are TGCAGTGCCCGGGGGGGGGCAGAAGAGACCCAGTACTTC.

In its sample, this clonotype was seen a few times. The chain carries TRBV6-1 and TRBJ1-5, with 7 bases lining up with TRBD1. Losses at the gene ends were 2 bases for V and 7 bases for J; bases not matched to a gene: 5. The CDR3 has 14 residues. Per germline, CDR1 MNHNS and CDR2 SASEGT. Written as DNA, the CDR3 is TGTGCCAGCAGTGAAACGCAGGGGGTACAGCCCCAGCATTTT. It translates to CASSETQGVQPQHF.

In this sample, this clonotype turned up a few times. The chain is built from TRBV20-1 and TRBJ2-1; D is possibly TRBD1 or TRBD2 (5 bases each). This CDR3 has 15 residues. Between the trimmed V and J ends, which lost 3 bases and 7 bases, there was a span of 19 bases. CDR1 is DFQATT and CDR2 is SNEGSKA in the germline V gene (reference sequence). The CDR3 loop reads CSASSTGTWRNEQFF. CDR3 DNA: TGCAGTGCTAGCTCTACCGGGACGTGGAGGAATGAGCAGTTCTTC.

This clonotype was counted only a few times. This chain connects TRBV12-3 or TRBV12-4 to TRBJ2-3; TRBD1 might be the D (5 bases). This CDR3 is built from 13 residues. The V gene lost 1 base and the J gene lost 14 bases, with 16 bases spanning the gap. The CDR3 here is CASSLGFGAARYF. The CDR3 bases are TGTGCCAGCAGTTTAGGGTTTGGGGCAGCTAGGTATTTT.

In this sample, this clonotype turned up many times. This chain joins TRBV21-1 and TRBJ2-7. TRBV21-1 is listed as a pseudogene. The CDR3 runs 16 residues. Here the CDR3 DNA reads TGTGCCAGCAGCAAAGAGATGGGATGTAGCTCCTACGAGCAGTACTTC. This encodes CASSKEMGCSSYEQYF.

This clonotype occurred many times. CDR3 DNA: TGTGCCAGCACCCCGGGAGTATCGGAGACCCAGTACTTC. This translates into CASTPGVSETQYF. The V and J genes are TRBV6-1 and TRBJ2-5, with D possibly being TRBD2 (6 bases). Trimming took off 7 bases at V and 5 bases at J, with 14 bases between the two ends. This CDR3 region has 13 residues. Germline V lookup: CDR1 MNHNS, CDR2 SASEGT.

This clonotype was counted at least ten times. This chain connects TRBV20-1 to TRBJ2-7, with 7 bases fitting TRBD2. Germline V gene sequence: CDR1 DFQATT, CDR2 SNEGSKA (reference sequence). The CDR3 extends over 12 amino acids. V trimming: 5 bases; J trimming: 4 bases; junction bases outside the gene matches: 5. CDR3 nucleotide sequence: TGCAGTGCTCCTAGCGGAACTTACGAGCAGTACTTC. Its translation is CSAPSGTYEQYF.

The chain joins TRBV21-1 to TRBJ2-1. TRBV21-1 is noted as a pseudogene. This CDR3 region has 18 residues. CDR3 sequence: CASSKTVPRRCSYNEQFF. The CDR3 coding sequence is TGTGCCAGCAGCAAAACAGTTCCTCGTCGGTGCTCCTACAATGAGCAGTTCTTC.

The rearrangement links TRBV7-9 to TRBJ2-1, with 9 bases that match TRBD1. The V segment lost 1 base and the J segment 7 bases; nucleotides outside the gene matches: 8. The CDR3 contains 16 residues. Germline V gene lookup returns CDR1 SEHNR and CDR2 FQNEAQ (reference sequence). CDR3 protein: CASSLVGQGPSNEQFF. CDR3 coding DNA: TGTGCCAGCAGCTTAGTCGGACAGGGGCCCTCTAATGAGCAGTTCTTC.

This clonotype came up many times. The chain joins TRBV6-2 or TRBV6-3 to TRBJ2-7; 7 positions match TRBD1. V lost 6 bases and J lost 0; bases outside the gene matches: 2. The CDR3 length is 13 residues. CDR1 is MNHEY, CDR2 SVGEGT, per germline. The CDR3 here is CASRRDSSYEQYF. Here the CDR3 DNA reads TGTGCCAGCAGACGGGACAGCTCCTACGAGCAGTACTTC.

The chain carries TRBV5-1 and TRBJ2-5, with D maybe TRBD2 (5 bases). With 3 bases removed from V and 7 bases from J, the gap between germline ends came to 16 bases. The CDR3 is made up of 14 amino acids. Germline CDR1 and CDR2: SGHRS and YFSETQ. The CDR3 loop reads CASSSVDSSGTQYF. For the CDR3, the DNA is TGCGCCAGCAGCTCCGTGGACTCTTCTGGGACCCAGTACTTC.

The sample holds many counts of this clonotype. This chain uses TRBV6-1 with TRBJ2-1, with D possibly being TRBD2 (6 bases). The CDR3 loop spans 15 amino acids. CDR1 is MNHNS, CDR2 SASEGT, per germline. V lost 6 bases, J lost 5 bases, and 17 bases lay in between. CDR3 protein: CASSSIGLTNNEQFF. The CDR3 DNA follows: TGTGCCAGCAGCTCCATTGGACTAACCAACAATGAGCAGTTCTTC.

This clonotype was detected only a few times. This CDR3 is CASSQEGGQANTGELFF. The CDR3 coding sequence is TGTGCCAGCAGCCAAGAGGGCGGACAAGCGAACACCGGGGAGCTGTTTTTT. V usage is TRBV4-2 and J usage is TRBJ2-2; TRBD1 is a possible D gene (5 bases). This CDR3 is 17 amino acids long. Trimming removed 0 bases at V and 0 bases at J, with 11 bases between. Germline CDR1 reads LGHNA; CDR2 reads YNFKEQ.

This clonotype appeared many times. V usage is TRBV12-3 or TRBV12-4 and J usage is TRBJ2-2, with D perhaps assigned TRBD1 or TRBD2 (6 bases each). The CDR3 totals 15 residues. V was cut by 11 bases and J by 5 bases, with 21 bases left in between. The CDR3 DNA sequence: TGTGCCTCGAGGTTCGCGGGACAACTGACCGGGGAGCTGTTTTTT. Protein product: CASRFAGQLTGELFF.

The chain couples TRBV11-2 to TRBJ2-5, with 7 bases aligning to TRBD1. The V segment lost 6 bases and the J segment 5 bases; nucleotides outside the gene matches: 9. The CDR3 is 14 residues long. Per germline, CDR1 SGHAT and CDR2 FQNNGV. The CDR3 region has the DNA TGTGCCAGCAGGGAGACAGGGCGGCGGGAGACCCAGTACTTC. This sequence encodes CASRETGRRETQYF.

This chain links TRBV2 with TRBJ2-2, with 7 bases matching TRBD2. This CDR3 contains 18 residues. Per germline, CDR1 SNHLY and CDR2 FYNNEI. Trimming cost V 1 base and J 0 bases; bases outside gene matches: 8. CDR3 loop: CASSEVISGYSNTGELFF. CDR3 nucleotides: TGTGCCAGCAGTGAAGTGATTAGCGGGTACTCGAACACCGGGGAGCTGTTTTTT.

This clonotype was detected only a few times. V is TRBV7-9 and J is TRBJ2-7; D is possibly TRBD1 (5 bases). With 1 base removed from V and 5 bases from J, the gap between germline ends came to 15 bases. The CDR3 covers 15 residues. Germline loops: CDR1 SEHNR, CDR2 FQNEAQ (reference sequence). The CDR3 DNA reads as TGTGCCAGCAGCTTAGTCGGTTCAGGGTACAACGAGCAGTACTTC. The encoded protein is CASSLVGSGYNEQYF.

This chain joins TRBV28 and TRBJ2-7; a weak D match, TRBD2 (5 bases). Germline loops: CDR1 MDHEN, CDR2 SYDVKM. V lost 3 bases, J lost 0 bases, and 9 bases lay in between. The CDR3 loop spans 14 amino acids. The CDR3 protein is CASSFWTSSYEQYF. The CDR3 region has the DNA TGTGCCAGCAGTTTTTGGACTTCCTCCTACGAGCAGTACTTC.

This clonotype came up many times. The CDR3 loop reads CASSPRGPGINEQFF. For the CDR3, the DNA is TGTGCCAGCAGCCCTCGAGGCCCAGGGATCAATGAGCAGTTCTTC. The chain carries TRBV7-2 and TRBJ2-1; D is possibly TRBD1 (5 bases). The CDR3 loop spans 15 amino acids. Germline CDR1 and CDR2: SGHTA and FQGNSA. The V end was cut by 5 bases, the J end by 6 bases, with 17 bases between. Supplemented by reference TRBV7-2 and TRBJ2-1, the full variable domain reads GAGVSQSPSNKVTEKGKDVELRCDPISGHTALYWYRQSLGQGLEFLIYFQGNSAPDKSGLPSDRFSAERTGGSVSTLTIQRTQQEDSAVYLCASSPRGPGINEQFFGPGTRLTVL.

This clonotype was picked up many times. V usage is TRBV20-1 and J usage is TRBJ1-6; D might be TRBD1 (5 bases). Germline values: CDR1 DFQATT, CDR2 SNEGSKA (reference sequence). V was clipped by 0 bases and J by 9 bases, with 15 bases between them. This CDR3 is built from 15 residues. The CDR3: CSARDPDQGSSPLHF. The CDR3 DNA reads TGCAGTGCTAGAGATCCGGACCAGGGTAGTTCACCCCTCCACTTT.

This clonotype was counted a few times. The J gene is TRBJ2-1, the V gene TRBV15, with D perhaps matching TRBD2 (6 bases). The CDR3 contains 15 residues. V lost 4 bases, J lost 0 bases, and 10 bases lay in between. CDR1 LNHNV and CDR2 YYDKDF come from the germline V gene (reference sequence). Written as DNA, the CDR3 is TGTGCCACCAGCAAGGAGGGGAGCTCCTACAATGAGCAGTTCTTC. This gives the protein CATSKEGSSYNEQFF.